This TCR beta chain was identified during a study of neurological immune-mediated disorders. Study-wide results and caveats: Patients with HTLV-1-associated myelopathy showed the most TCR clonal expansion. Those with multiple sclerosis showed the least, falling below healthy controls.

This clonotype was seen repeatedly, ten times or more. Its antigen is currently unknown. The authors made cDNA by 5'RACE with 10-nucleotide random UMIs. From 15-18 subjects, each sequencing run yielded over 170 million TCR-beta sequences. From the 5' RACE reads, TCRdb called clonotypes with MiXCR, one entry per CDR3 protein. The sample consists of approximately 82,000 distinct CDR3 sequences, about 13% of them appearing once. The CDR3 runs to 16 residues. Germline assignment: CDR1 SGHRS and CDR2 YFSETQ. With V trimmed by 0 bases and J by 7 bases, 7 bases remained unmatched. As for time point: longitudinal time-point 2. Preparation of the unsorted libraries drew on 2 million PBMCs stored at -80 C.

The clonotype originates from a female donor with HTLV-1-associated myelopathy (HAM/TSP). The specimen was PBMCs. The chain employs TRBV5-1 and TRBJ2-1, with 10 bases fitting TRBD2. The DNA for the CDR3 is TGCGCCAGCAGCTTGGAAAGCGGGGGGGCCGGTAATGAGCAGTTCTTC. Its protein product is CASSLESGGAGNEQFF. Based on the CDR3 plus reference TRBV5-1 and TRBJ2-1, the full variable domain is KAGVTQTPRYLIKTRGQQVTLSCSPISGHRSVSWYQQTPGQGLQFLFEYFSETQRNKGNFPGRFSGRQFSNSRSEMNVSTLELGDSALYLCASSLESGGAGNEQFFGPGTRLTVL.